The 26 T cell receptor beta chains below were found in one sample sequenced in a study of blood T cell repertoires in COVID-19. TCRdb keeps only in-frame clones here, not all; method: immunoSEQ multiplex PCR. The sample comprises about 430,000 clones, 88% of which are singletons, and about 1.4% rests with the top ten. The specimen sequenced was PBMCs or T cells enriched from blood (not recorded which). Every receptor here comes from a woman aged 18-29 years who had been exposed to COVID-19.

This clone occurred a few times. This chain uses TRBV3-1 (or the pseudogene TRBV3-2) with TRBJ1-5, with TRBD1 as a possible D gene (5 bases). V was clipped by 1 base and J by 0 bases, with 7 bases between them. From germline, CDR1 is LGHDT and CDR2 YNNKEL (reference sequence). The CDR3 contains 15 residues. The DNA for the CDR3 is TGTGCCAGCAGCCAAGCGGGACTTAGCAATCAGCCCCAGCATTTT. Amino acids: CASSQAGLSNQPQHF.

The V gene is TRBV4-1, the J gene TRBJ2-7; D might be TRBD2 (7 bases). CDR1 and CDR2 from the germline V gene are MGHRA and YSYEKL. The ends were cut back, 0 bases at V and 2 bases at J, with 20 bases in the middle. The CDR3 is made up of 18 amino acids. The CDR3: CASSQDLGGRHVTYEQYF. The CDR3 nucleotides read TGCGCCAGCAGCCAAGATTTGGGGGGGCGACACGTAACCTACGAGCAGTACTTC.

The CDR3 spells CASSPRSGGPSSTDTQYF. The CDR3 coding sequence is TGTGCCAGCAGCCCCAGGAGCGGGGGGCCTTCTAGCACAGATACGCAGTATTTT. The V gene is TRBV7-2, the J gene TRBJ2-3; 9 nucleotides line up with TRBD2. The V gene end was trimmed by 5 bases and the J gene end by 0 bases; junction bases not matched to a gene: 12. The CDR3 is made up of 18 amino acids. Germline loops: CDR1 SGHTA, CDR2 FQGNSA.

The V call is TRBV9, the J call TRBJ2-1, with 7 nucleotides matching TRBD1. The CDR3 runs to 17 residues. V lost 4 bases and J lost 0; bases outside the gene matches: 10. CDR1 SGDLS and CDR2 YYNGEE come from the germline V gene. The CDR3 protein is CASSKRDREASYNEQFF. The CDR3 DNA follows: TGTGCCAGCAGCAAAAGAGACAGGGAAGCCTCCTACAATGAGCAGTTCTTC.

The rearrangement uses TRBV19 and TRBJ2-2, with a tentative D call TRBD2 (5 bases). Germline loops: CDR1 LNHDA, CDR2 SQIVND (reference sequence). Trimming cost V 6 bases and J 3 bases, with 14 bases left between them. This CDR3 is built from 15 residues. The CDR3 sequence is CASSPPGKDTGELFF. The CDR3 DNA is TGTGCCAGTAGCCCCCCGGGGAAGGACACCGGGGAGCTGTTTTTT.

The genes are TRBV28 and TRBJ1-1; D possibly corresponds to TRBD1 (6 bases). With 3 bases removed from V and 1 base from J, the gap between germline ends came to 12 bases. The V gene's germline CDR1 is MDHEN and CDR2 SYDVKM. There are 15 residues in the CDR3. CDR3 in DNA: TGTGCCAGCAGTTTCGGGGGGCTGGCGAACACTGAAGCTTTCTTT. Amino acids: CASSFGGLANTEAFF.

This clone came up a few times. This rearrangement joins TRBV7-2 to TRBJ1-1; no reliable D call. V dropped 5 bases and J dropped 2 bases, with 12 bases sitting between them. Germline CDR1 is SGHTA and CDR2 is FQGNSA. This CDR3 is 14 amino acids long. The CDR3 reads CASSPLGFNTEAFF. The CDR3 DNA is TGTGCCAGCAGCCCGCTGGGCTTCAACACTGAAGCTTTCTTT.

This chain joins TRBV11-2 and TRBJ2-6; D is unclear. The germline gives CDR1 SGHAT, CDR2 FQNNGV. The CDR3 loop spans 15 amino acids. The V end was cut by 5 bases, the J end by 1 base, with 9 bases between. CDR3 nucleotide sequence: TGTGCCAGCAGCCAAGAGGCTTCTGGGGCCAACGTCCTGACTTTC. Encoded protein: CASSQEASGANVLTF.

Here the CDR3 DNA reads TGTGCCAGTAGTATGGCAGGCCGTAGCACAGATACGCAGTATTTT. Its translation is CASSMAGRSTDTQYF. The rearrangement links TRBV19 to TRBJ2-3; D ambiguous. Per germline, CDR1 LNHDA and CDR2 SQIVND (reference sequence). This CDR3 comprises 15 residues. Between the trimmed V and J ends, which lost 3 bases and 0 bases, there was a span of 10 bases.

The chain employs TRBV15 and TRBJ1-4; 10 nucleotides match TRBD1. This CDR3 is 14 amino acids long. Germline loops: CDR1 LNHNV, CDR2 YYDKDF (reference sequence). J lost 8 bases, V lost 2 bases, and 2 bases had no gene match. The CDR3 loop reads CATSRPGQGEKLFF. DNA for the CDR3: TGTGCCACCAGCAGACCGGGACAGGGGGAAAAACTGTTTTTT.

The rearrangement uses TRBV12-5 and TRBJ2-3, with TRBD2 matching over 9 bases. The germline gives CDR1 LGHNT, CDR2 FRNRAP. Losses at the gene ends were 3 bases for V and 2 bases for J; bases not matched to a gene: 3. There are 15 residues in the CDR3. In DNA, the CDR3 is TGTGCTAGTGGTTTTCTAGCGGGGCCCACAGATACGCAGTATTTT. This gives the protein CASGFLAGPTDTQYF.

CDR3 nucleotides: TGTGCCAGCAGCGTGAGCGGGGGGCGGGGCACAGATACGCAGTATTTT. Protein sequence: CASSVSGGRGTDTQYF. V is TRBV5-6 and J is TRBJ2-3; 9 bases align to TRBD2. The CDR3 runs to 16 residues. After removal of 4 bases from V and 1 base from J, the junction contained 7 bases not matched to a gene. The germline gives CDR1 SGHDT, CDR2 YYEEEE.

The rearrangement links TRBV12-3 or TRBV12-4 to TRBJ2-3; no firm D call. V lost 10 bases to trimming and J lost 6 bases, with 17 bases between them. This CDR3 spans 13 amino acids. CDR3 bases: TGTGCCACCACCCCGCGCGGTTTCGATACGCAGTATTTT. It is translated as CATTPRGFDTQYF.

The V and J genes are TRBV27 and TRBJ1-2; no reliable D call. V shed 3 bases and J shed 4 bases, with 12 bases lying between them. This CDR3 contains 14 residues. The germline V gene encodes CDR1 MNHEY and CDR2 SMNVEV (reference sequence). The CDR3 nucleotides read TGTGCCAGCAGTTTCAAGAATGGGCCCTATGGCTACACCTTC. It codes for CASSFKNGPYGYTF.

The chain combines TRBV9 with TRBJ2-1; 7 bases map to TRBD2. Looked up from germline, CDR1 is SGDLS and CDR2 is YYNGEE. V was pared by 1 base and J by 3 bases, with 1 base of the junction left unmatched. This CDR3 region has 14 residues. The CDR3 coding sequence is TGTGCCAGCAGCGTACGGACTAGCTACAATGAGCAGTTCTTC. Amino acid sequence: CASSVRTSYNEQFF. The variable domain in full, with the rest retrieved from reference TRBV9 and TRBJ2-1, is DSGVTQTPKHLITATGQRVTLRCSPRSGDLSVYWYQQSLDQGLQFLIQYYNGEERAKGNILERFSAQQFPDLHSELNLSSLELGDSALYFCASSVRTSYNEQFFGPGTRLTVL.

The gene calls are TRBV5-1 and TRBJ2-2; 10 bases match TRBD1. Losses at the gene ends were 4 bases for V and 5 bases for J; bases not matched to a gene: 8. Per the germline V gene, CDR1 is SGHRS and CDR2 is YFSETQ. The CDR3 is made up of 16 amino acids. DNA of the CDR3: TGCGCCAGCAGCCCAAATGGGGACAGGGGAACCGGGGAGCTGTTTTTT. Its translation is CASSPNGDRGTGELFF.

The gene calls are TRBV11-2 and TRBJ2-1; 8 bases match TRBD2. The V and J ends lost 5 bases and 5 bases, in that order; junction bases with no gene match: 11. CDR3 length: 16 residues. Germline V lookup: CDR1 SGHAT, CDR2 FQNNGV. The CDR3 DNA reads TGTGCCAGCAGCCTTCTCGGGGGGGCAACAAACAATGAGCAGTTCTTC. As protein: CASSLLGGATNNEQFF.

In nucleotides, the CDR3 is TGTGCCAGCAGTCGAGTTGAGGGCTATGGCTACACCTTC. Residues: CASSRVEGYGYTF. V is TRBV25-1 and J is TRBJ1-2; no definite D call. The germline CDR1 and CDR2 sequences are MGHDK and SYGVNS. The CDR3 contains 13 residues. V lost 5 bases to trimming and J lost 4 bases, with 11 bases between them.

J is TRBJ1-5 and V is TRBV7-9; unclear D gene. V lost 1 base and J lost 8, with 12 bases in between. The CDR3 runs 14 residues. Per the germline V gene, CDR1 is SEHNR and CDR2 is FQNEAQ (reference sequence). CDR3 protein: CASSLGEGREPQHF. DNA of the CDR3: TGTGCCAGCAGCTTAGGAGAGGGAAGGGAGCCCCAGCATTTT.

CDR3 bases: TGTGCCAGCAGCGGGACGGCTACTAGCGGGAGGGCCCTGAGCTCCTACGAGCAGTACTTC. This codes for CASSGTATSGRALSSYEQYF. The J gene is TRBJ2-7, the V gene TRBV28, with 13 bases lining up with TRBD2. Trimming removed 6 bases from V and 0 bases from J; junction bases left unmatched: 17. This CDR3 region has 20 residues. CDR1 MDHEN and CDR2 SYDVKM come from the germline V gene.

The chain uses TRBV6-2 or TRBV6-3 and TRBJ1-4; perhaps TRBD1 as D (5 bases). V gave up 4 bases and J gave up 7 bases, with 19 bases separating them. The CDR3 runs 16 residues. CDR1 and CDR2 (germline): MNHEY, SVGEGT. The DNA for the CDR3 is TGTGCCAGCAGTTCACGACGGGCAGGGCTGGGTGAAAAACTGTTTTTT. It codes for CASSSRRAGLGEKLFF.

The V and J genes are TRBV6-5 and TRBJ1-3; D uncertain. The CDR3 loop spans 14 amino acids. The germline V gene encodes CDR1 MNHEY and CDR2 SVGAGI. V gave up 8 bases and J gave up 4 bases, with 15 bases separating them. CDR3 sequence: CASLSLSPGNTIYF. As DNA, the CDR3 is TGTGCCAGCCTCTCTCTGAGCCCGGGAAACACCATATATTTT.

The chain couples TRBV12-3 or TRBV12-4 to TRBJ2-5; D is unresolved. The CDR3 contains 12 residues. V was trimmed by 6 bases and J by 3 bases, leaving 8 bases between them. The CDR3 region has the DNA TGTGCCAGCAGCGTCCCTAAAGAGACCCAGTACTTC. Translated: CASSVPKETQYF.

The chain couples TRBV28 to TRBJ1-4, with 7 bases lining up with TRBD1. Looked up from germline, CDR1 is MDHEN and CDR2 is SYDVKM. Germline trimming cut 4 bases from V and 10 bases from J; bases unmatched to any gene: 9. The CDR3 is made up of 14 amino acids. CDR3 residues: CASSSDRVERKLFF. The CDR3, as DNA: TGTGCCAGCAGTTCCGACAGGGTTGAGAGAAAACTGTTTTTT. Full variable domain (outside the CDR3, taken from reference TRBV28 and TRBJ1-4): DVKVTQSSRYLVKRTGEKVFLECVQDMDHENMFWYRQDPGLGLRLIYFSYDVKMKEKGDIPEGYSVSREKKERFSLILESASTNQTSMYLCASSSDRVERKLFFGSGTQLSVL.

The chain carries TRBV15 and TRBJ1-1; a possible D gene is TRBD1 (5 bases). CDR1 and CDR2 from the germline V gene are LNHNV and YYDKDF (reference sequence). Trimming took off 0 bases at V and 0 bases at J, with 11 bases between the two ends. The CDR3 runs 16 residues. CDR3 protein: CATSRDPRALNTEAFF. The CDR3 DNA follows: TGTGCCACCAGCAGAGATCCCAGGGCCCTGAACACTGAAGCTTTCTTT.

The rearrangement links TRBV27 to TRBJ2-1, with TRBD2 identical over 7 bases. The CDR3 consists of 14 residues. V shed 3 bases, J shed 5 bases, and the junction held 4 bases outside the gene matches. Germline V gene sequence: CDR1 MNHEY, CDR2 SMNVEV (reference sequence). The CDR3 loop reads CASSFLAENNEQFF. CDR3 nucleotide sequence: TGTGCCAGCAGTTTCCTAGCGGAGAACAATGAGCAGTTCTTC.